This T cell receptor (beta chain) was documented in a study of T cell responses to AZD1222 COVID-19 vaccine. The CDR3 sequence is 15 residues long. In germline, CDR1 is SGDLS, CDR2 YYNGEE. The V end lost 0 bases, the J end lost 1 base, and 7 bases lay between the germline ends. Pooled samples include second doses given at about 4 or 12 weeks. On this clone itself: What it binds is not known.

Study-level points and caveats: Dominant CD4 TCR responses targeted spike regions 160-218 and 743-854.

Generated by immunoSEQ multiplex PCR, the TCRdb table keeps only in-frame clones and is missing some. This table has around 91,000 clones, approximately 93% appearing once. This receptor was obtained from an adult who received the AZD1222 COVID-19 vaccine. This rearrangement joins TRBV9 to TRBJ2-2, with D maybe TRBD2 (5 bases). The specimen comprised peripheral blood, sampled 28 days after the second AZD1222 dose. The CDR3 bases are TGTGCCAGCAGCGTAGGCGGGTTGAACACCGGGGAGCTGTTTTTT. The encoded protein is CASSVGGLNTGELFF.